The 14 T cell receptor beta chains reported below all come from one sample, sequenced in a study of shared clonotypes between healthy human individuals. As defined, naive CD8 cells were CD45RO-negative and positively selected for CCR7, with terminally differentiated effector memory CD45RA+ cells excluded. Using immunoSEQ multiplex PCR, the repertoire was profiled, and TCRdb retains in-frame clones only, with some absent. The sample contains approximately 740,000 clones, 85% to 95% of which appear only once. Material for sequencing was naive CD8+ T cells sorted from blood. These receptors were collected from a man between 25 and 39 years old in good health.

The rearrangement links TRBV30 to TRBJ2-5; 7 bases match TRBD2. V shed 5 bases, J shed 3 bases, and the junction held 12 bases outside the gene matches. CDR1 GTSNPN and CDR2 SVGIG come from the germline V gene (reference sequence). The CDR3 runs 15 residues. CDR3 DNA sequence: TGTGCCTGGGGGGGGTTACTAGCGTCCAAAGAGACCCAGTACTTC. Amino acids: CAWGGLLASKETQYF.

This clone was seen once. J is TRBJ2-2 and V is TRBV29-1, with TRBD2 matching over 10 bases. Looked up from germline, CDR1 is SQVTM and CDR2 is ANQGSEA. The CDR3 is 15 residues long. V dropped 2 bases and J dropped 4; count of bases not matched to a gene: 4. CDR3 bases: TGCAGCGTTGAACTTCTAGCGGGAGTCACCGGGGAGCTGTTTTTT. It codes for CSVELLAGVTGELFF.

The gene calls are TRBV2 and TRBJ2-7, with D possibly being TRBD1 (5 bases). This CDR3 has 16 amino acids. With 2 bases removed from V and 3 bases from J, the gap between germline ends came to 17 bases. Germline assignment: CDR1 SNHLY and CDR2 FYNNEI. The CDR3 region is CASSEWGDLSLYEQYF. DNA for the CDR3: TGTGCCAGCAGTGAATGGGGCGACCTATCTCTCTACGAGCAGTACTTC.

This clone was detected only once. The chain employs TRBV15 and TRBJ2-2; D is undetermined. CDR3 length equals 14 residues. V lost 1 base to trimming and J lost 10 bases, with 13 bases between them. CDR1 and CDR2 from the germline V gene are LNHNV and YYDKDF (reference sequence). The CDR3: CATSRGGSSAELFF. The DNA of the CDR3 is TGTGCCACCAGCAGAGGTGGGTCCTCCGCGGAGCTGTTTTTT.

CDR3 bases: TGTGCCAGCAGTCCCAGACTAGCGAGCACAGATACGCAGTATTTT. This encodes CASSPRLASTDTQYF. The chain recombines TRBV28 with TRBJ2-3, with TRBD2 matching over 8 bases. The CDR3 covers 15 residues. Losses at the gene ends were 5 bases for V and 0 bases for J; bases not matched to a gene: 4. Looked up from germline, CDR1 is MDHEN and CDR2 is SYDVKM. Full variable domain (outside the CDR3, taken from reference TRBV28 and TRBJ2-3): DVKVTQSSRYLVKRTGEKVFLECVQDMDHENMFWYRQDPGLGLRLIYFSYDVKMKEKGDIPEGYSVSREKKERFSLILESASTNQTSMYLCASSPRLASTDTQYFGPGTRLTVL.

The chain couples TRBV29-1 to TRBJ1-1; 9 bases are shared with TRBD1. CDR3 length equals 16 residues. Germline values: CDR1 SQVTM, CDR2 ANQGSEA. V dropped 4 bases and J dropped 4; count of bases not matched to a gene: 13. This CDR3 reads CSVVKDRGRVVTEAFF. Here the CDR3 DNA reads TGCAGCGTTGTTAAGGACAGGGGCAGGGTGGTCACTGAAGCTTTCTTT.

The J gene is TRBJ2-1, the V gene TRBV7-9, with TRBD2 matching over 10 bases. After removal of 2 bases from V and 6 bases from J, the junction contained 7 bases not matched to a gene. Per germline, CDR1 SEHNR and CDR2 FQNEAQ (reference sequence). The CDR3 runs to 16 residues. The CDR3 loop is CASSLPLAGDLNEQFF. The CDR3 bases are TGTGCCAGCAGCTTACCCCTAGCGGGAGACCTCAATGAGCAGTTCTTC.

The chain employs TRBV27 and TRBJ2-7, with D possibly matching TRBD2 (6 bases). Germline-derived CDR1 and CDR2 are MNHEY and SMNVEV (reference sequence). Trimming stripped 8 bases from V and 7 bases from J, with 6 bases between. This CDR3 is 9 amino acids long. CDR3 in amino acids: CASGGEQYF. The CDR3 region has the DNA TGTGCCAGCGGGGGGGAGCAGTACTTC.

This chain uses TRBV5-4 with TRBJ2-7; 7 bases fit TRBD1. V dropped 8 bases and J dropped 3; count of bases not matched to a gene: 14. This CDR3 region has 15 residues. Germline V gives CDR1 SGHNT, CDR2 YYREEE (reference sequence). The CDR3 nucleotides are TGTGCCAGGCTTCCCCCCGGGACAGAGCACTACGAGCAGTACTTC. This encodes CARLPPGTEHYEQYF.

This sequence joins TRBV27 and TRBJ2-7; TRBD1 aligns across 12 bases. Trimming took 3 bases from V and 2 from J; bases not matched to a gene: 2. This CDR3 region has 15 residues. The germline V gene encodes CDR1 MNHEY and CDR2 SMNVEV (reference sequence). The CDR3 sequence: CASSLGQGAPYEQYF. The CDR3 region has the DNA TGTGCCAGCAGTTTGGGACAGGGGGCCCCCTACGAGCAGTACTTC.

The chain has TRBV7-9 and TRBJ1-1; D uncertain. CDR3 length: 18 residues. Between the trimmed V and J ends, which lost 1 base and 0 bases, there was a span of 18 bases. Germline-derived CDR1 and CDR2 are SEHNR and FQNEAQ (reference sequence). The CDR3 DNA reads as TGTGCCAGCAGCTTAGGGGTAGGCAGGACCATCATGAACACTGAAGCTTTCTTT. Amino acid sequence: CASSLGVGRTIMNTEAFF.

This chain connects TRBV7-6 to TRBJ2-7, with D maybe TRBD1 (5 bases). Trimming took 1 base from V and 2 from J, leaving 9 bases between them. The CDR3 length is 14 residues. CDR1 SGHVS and CDR2 FNYEAQ come from the germline V gene. CDR3 protein: CASSLGTPAYEQYF. The CDR3 bases are TGTGCCAGCAGCTTAGGGACACCCGCCTACGAGCAGTACTTC.

This chain links TRBV7-7 with TRBJ2-7; TRBD1 agrees at 7 bases. The CDR3 is 15 amino acids. The germline gives CDR1 SSHAT, CDR2 FNYEAQ (reference sequence). V shed 5 bases, J shed 4 bases, and the junction held 11 bases outside the gene matches. The CDR3 protein is CASSGRQGFPYEQYF. The CDR3 nucleotides read TGTGCCAGCAGCGGCCGACAGGGTTTCCCGTACGAGCAGTACTTC.

This chain joins TRBV6-1 and TRBJ2-5; D unresolved. In germline, CDR1 is MNHNS, CDR2 SASEGT. The CDR3 is made up of 15 amino acids. Trimming removed 1 base at V and 1 base at J, with 10 bases between. The CDR3 sequence is CASSEGVLVQETQYF. The CDR3 DNA follows: TGTGCCAGCAGTGAAGGGGTCTTAGTCCAAGAGACCCAGTACTTC.